This entry lists 2 T cell receptor beta chains sequenced from one sample in a study of blood T cell repertoires in COVID-19. Profiling relied on immunoSEQ multiplex PCR, and the TCRdb table lists in-frame clones only, not all of them. In the table there are about 160,000 clones, roughly 80% of which are singletons. Specimen: peripheral blood. The origin of the receptors is a man in his 70s with acute or convalescent COVID-19.

The chain links TRBV12-3 or TRBV12-4 to TRBJ2-1; possible D gene TRBD1, 6 bases. The length of the CDR3 is 13 residues. V shed 5 bases and J shed 7 bases, with 12 bases lying between them. The CDR3 region is CASSQGRLNEQFF. The CDR3 DNA follows: TGTGCCAGCAGTCAGGGGCGGTTAAATGAGCAGTTCTTC.

This chain links TRBV27 with TRBJ2-1, with 13 bases matching TRBD2. CDR3 length: 19 residues. CDR1 is MNHEY, CDR2 SMNVEV, per germline (reference sequence). The V gene end was trimmed by 6 bases and the J gene end by 2 bases; junction bases not matched to a gene: 13. In nucleotides, the CDR3 is TGTGCCAGCAGCCCGATACGGACTAGCGGGGGTCCCACCTACAATGAGCAGTTCTTC. As protein: CASSPIRTSGGPTYNEQFF.